The rows below give T cell receptor beta chains drawn from one sample of a study of identical twins. Using its own MiXCR run on the 5' RACE reads, TCRdb lists one record per CDR3 protein. The sample holds fewer than 650,000 distinct CDR3 sequences, approximately 9.6% seen once. This same sample was also taken into another study, of yellow fever vaccine responses in identical twins.

Input material: PBMCs. The source is a woman in her late teens or twenties in good health. Each CDR3 is given with its conserved first and last residue. D genes are given only for firm matches. A clone size is listed for some rows: how often the clone was seen (once, few, many), or a class if it is expanded.

d_gene | j_gene | v_gene | abundance | CDR3aa | CDR3nt
. | TRBJ2-3 | TRBV5-4 | few | CASSTKTREADTQYF | TGTGCCAGCAGCACAAAAACCAGGGAGGCAGATACGCAGTATTTT
TRBD2 | TRBJ2-1 | TRBV6-2/TRBV6-3 | . | CAIQSIAGDRRSYNEQFF | TGTGCCATTCAATCCATAGCGGGAGATAGGAGATCGTACAATGAGCAGTTCTTC
TRBD2 | TRBJ2-3 | TRBV7-8 | many | CASSLGLAGYTDTQYF | TGTGCCAGCAGCTTAGGGCTAGCGGGTTACACAGATACGCAGTATTTT
. | TRBJ2-2 | TRBV6-4 | many | CASSDSISAGELFF | TGTGCCAGCAGTGATTCAATCTCGGCCGGGGAGCTGTTTTTT
. | TRBJ2-1 | TRBV12-5 | few | CASGTTSYNEQFF | TGTGCTAGTGGGACAACCTCCTACAATGAGCAGTTCTTC
TRBD1 | TRBJ2-7 | TRBV9 | many | CASSVGGQGIYEQYF | TGTGCCAGCAGCGTAGGAGGACAGGGAATCTACGAGCAGTACTTC
. | TRBJ1-5 | TRBV7-2 | . | CASSLEQGNNQPQHF | TGTGCCAGCAGCTTAGAACAGGGTAACAATCAGCCCCAGCATTTT
TRBD1 | TRBJ1-2 | TRBV5-6 | . | CASSFGQGATYGYTF | TGTGCCAGCAGTTTCGGGCAGGGGGCTACCTATGGCTACACCTTC
. | TRBJ2-3 | TRBV5-1 | few | CASSLVETEFTDTQYF | TGCGCCAGCAGCTTGGTAGAGACGGAATTCACAGATACGCAGTATTTT
TRBD2 | TRBJ2-1 | TRBV20-1 | many | CSAPYGLARVYNEQFF | TGCAGTGCTCCCTATGGACTAGCTCGAGTGTATAATGAGCAGTTCTTC
. | TRBJ1-1 | TRBV7-8 | many | CASSLDLAGTEAFF | TGTGCCAGCAGCTTAGACCTTGCTGGCACTGAAGCTTTCTTT
. | TRBJ2-1 | TRBV13 | many | CASSPPQGVPYNEQFF | TGTGCCAGCAGCCCACCTCAGGGAGTCCCCTACAATGAGCAGTTCTTC
. | TRBJ1-1 | TRBV9 | . | CASSLMGEAFF | TGTGCCAGCAGCCTCATGGGGGAAGCTTTCTTT
. | TRBJ2-7 | TRBV10-3 | few | CAIRVGTGPYEQYF | TGTGCCATCAGGGTCGGGACGGGCCCCTACGAGCAGTACTTC
. | TRBJ2-5 | TRBV10-3 | many | CAISEKPEGTQYF | TGTGCCATCAGTGAGAAGCCCGAGGGGACCCAGTACTTC